Listed below are T cell receptor beta chains from one sample, sequenced in a study of cytomegalovirus exposure and HLA in healthy donors. Assay: immunoSEQ multiplex PCR; the TCRdb copy retains only in-frame clones and omits some. The data contain about 180,000 clones, 84% of them singletons. The sequenced sample consisted of PBMCs. These receptors came from a girl between 10 and 17 years old in good health and CMV-seropositive. The CDR3 runs from the conserved cysteine through the conserved F or W. The D gene is left open where the match is weak. Only part of the rows carry a size: once, few, many, or a class if the clone is expanded.

D	length	V	J	size	CDR3	DNA
.	15	TRBV25-1	TRBJ1-4	.	CASSPKTGSDEKLFF	TGTGCCAGCAGTCCAAAGACGGGATCTGATGAAAAACTGTTTTTT
TRBD2	16	TRBV27	TRBJ2-5	.	CASSQGIAGEQETQYF	TGTGCCAGCAGTCAGGGGATAGCGGGAGAACAAGAGACCCAGTACTTC
.	12	TRBV2	TRBJ1-1	.	CASNSYVAEAFF	TGTGCCAGCAATTCTTATGTCGCTGAAGCTTTCTTT
TRBD2	14	TRBV5-6	TRBJ2-7	.	CASSFTSGGNEQYF	TGTGCCAGCAGCTTCACTAGCGGGGGGAACGAGCAGTACTTC
.	13	TRBV1	TRBJ2-4	.	CTSRSEAKNIQYF	TGCACCAGCAGGTCAGAAGCCAAAAACATTCAGTACTTC
.	14	TRBV7-6	TRBJ2-3	few	CASSEQGRTDTQYF	TGTGCCAGCAGCGAACAGGGTAGGACAGATACGCAGTATTTT
TRBD1	15	TRBV5-1	TRBJ2-5	.	CASSPDRVGQETQYF	TGCGCCAGCAGCCCGGACAGGGTGGGCCAAGAGACCCAGTACTTC
TRBD1	15	TRBV11-2	TRBJ1-4	.	CASSLGTGGREKLFF	TGTGCCAGCAGCCTCGGGACAGGGGGGCGGGAAAAACTGTTTTTT
.	11	TRBV20-1	TRBJ1-1	.	CSADYRVTAFF	TGCAGTGCGGATTACAGGGTGACAGCTTTCTTT
.	14	TRBV5-1	TRBJ1-1	.	CASSLRGVNTEAFF	TGCGCCAGCAGCTTGCGGGGGGTGAACACTGAAGCTTTCTTT
TRBD2	14	TRBV27	TRBJ2-3	few	CASQTSGGTDTQYF	TGTGCCAGCCAGACTAGCGGGGGCACAGATACGCAGTATTTT
TRBD1	12	TRBV6-1	TRBJ1-1	.	CASSLWTGVAFF	TGTGCCAGCAGCCTCTGGACAGGGGTAGCTTTCTTT
.	15	TRBV19	TRBJ1-2	.	CASSISETEVYGYTF	TGTGCCAGTAGTATCTCCGAGACAGAAGTCTATGGCTACACCTTC
.	15	TRBV5-4	TRBJ1-2	.	CASSSGGDRPYGYTF	TGTGCCAGCAGCTCGGGGGGTGACAGACCCTATGGCTACACCTTC
.	11	TRBV29-1	TRBJ1-2	.	CSVEAGHGYTF	TGCAGCGTTGAAGCAGGGCACGGCTACACCTTC
TRBD1	18	TRBV28	TRBJ1-2	.	CASSTGWTGEHSNYGYTF	TGTGCCAGCAGTACGGGCTGGACAGGCGAACACAGTAACTATGGCTACACCTTC
.	14	TRBV13	TRBJ1-2	.	CASSPGRGAIGYTF	TGTGCCAGCAGCCCCGGGAGGGGGGCGATTGGCTACACCTTC
TRBD2	17	TRBV7-2	TRBJ2-3	.	CASSPGWRGAITDTQYF	TGTGCCAGCAGCCCAGGTTGGCGGGGGGCCATCACAGATACGCAGTATTTT
TRBD2	15	TRBV19	TRBJ2-1	.	CASSKTSGVNNEQFF	TGTGCCAGTAGTAAGACTAGCGGGGTGAACAATGAGCAGTTCTTC
TRBD1	13	TRBV6-1	TRBJ1-2	.	CASSRDRVDGYTF	TGTGCCAGCAGCAGGGACAGGGTGGATGGCTACACCTTC
.	13	TRBV2	TRBJ2-1	.	CASSQTGYNEQFF	TGTGCCAGCAGTCAAACAGGGTACAATGAGCAGTTCTTC
.	13	TRBV2	TRBJ1-2	.	CASSVERSYGYTF	TGTGCCAGCAGTGTGGAAAGGAGCTATGGCTACACCTTC
.	15	TRBV11-2	TRBJ1-1	.	CASSLGGRMNTEAFF	TGTGCCAGCAGCTTAGGTGGCAGAATGAACACTGAAGCTTTCTTT
.	13	TRBV6-5	TRBJ2-7	once	CASRDTVSYEQYF	TGTGCCAGCCGGGACACCGTCTCCTACGAGCAGTACTTC
TRBD1	14	TRBV6-5	TRBJ1-1	.	CASSYGTGRTEAFF	TGTGCCAGCAGTTACGGGACAGGTCGCACTGAAGCTTTCTTT
TRBD1	17	TRBV5-1	TRBJ2-7	.	CASSPTLGDRGSYEQYF	TGCGCCAGCAGCCCGACGCTGGGGGACAGGGGCTCCTACGAGCAGTACTTC
.	14	TRBV27	TRBJ2-2	.	CASSLKGWTGELFF	TGTGCCAGCAGTTTAAAGGGGTGGACCGGGGAGCTGTTTTTT
.	14	TRBV9	TRBJ2-1	.	CASSPRTAYNEQFF	TGTGCCAGCAGCCCAAGGACAGCTTACAATGAGCAGTTCTTC
.	14	TRBV6-5	TRBJ2-5	.	CASSTPRSRETQYF	TGTGCCAGCAGCACCCCCCGCTCGCGGGAGACCCAGTACTTC
TRBD1	15	TRBV11-3	TRBJ1-1	.	CASSLDGQANTEAFF	TGTGCCAGCAGCTTAGATGGACAGGCGAACACTGAAGCTTTCTTT
.	14	TRBV7-9	TRBJ2-7	.	CASSLSGDPYEQYF	TGTGCCAGCAGCTTATCGGGGGACCCTTACGAGCAGTACTTC
.	13	TRBV9	TRBJ1-1	few	CASSTWEGTEAFF	TGTGCCAGCAGCACTTGGGAGGGCACTGAAGCTTTCTTT
TRBD1	14	TRBV7-9	TRBJ2-4	.	CASRSGQGGNIQYF	TGTGCCAGCAGGTCAGGACAGGGAGGAAACATTCAGTACTTC
.	16	TRBV14	TRBJ1-4	.	CASSQGTEVTNEKLFF	TGTGCCAGCAGCCAAGGGACAGAGGTAACTAATGAAAAACTGTTTTTT
.	13	TRBV5-5	TRBJ2-7	.	CASSLDRGNEQYF	TGTGCCAGCAGCTTGGATAGGGGAAACGAGCAGTACTTC
.	16	TRBV28	TRBJ1-2	.	CASSRTRGGDPYGYTF	TGTGCCAGCAGTCGAACTCGGGGGGGTGACCCGTATGGCTACACCTTC
.	14	TRBV21-1	TRBJ1-1	once	CASSKLAGDTEAFF	TGTGCCAGCAGCAAATTGGCCGGGGACACTGAAGCTTTCTTT